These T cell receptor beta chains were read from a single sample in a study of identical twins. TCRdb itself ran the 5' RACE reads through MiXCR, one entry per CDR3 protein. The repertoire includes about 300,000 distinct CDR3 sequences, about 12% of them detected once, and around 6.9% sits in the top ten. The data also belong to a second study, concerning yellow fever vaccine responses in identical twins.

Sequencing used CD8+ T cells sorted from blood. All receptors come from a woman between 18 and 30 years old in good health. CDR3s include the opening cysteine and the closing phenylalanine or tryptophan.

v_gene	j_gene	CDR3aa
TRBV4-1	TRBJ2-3	CASSYGAGTSTDTQYF
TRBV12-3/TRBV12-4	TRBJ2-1	CASSLADYYNEQFF
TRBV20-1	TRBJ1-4	CSASGPTNEKLFF
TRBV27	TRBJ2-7	CASSPARANEQYF
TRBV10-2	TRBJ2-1	CASSRLAQSSYNEQFF
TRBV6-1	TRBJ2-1	CIVEGNFDNEQFF
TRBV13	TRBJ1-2	CASSFRSDGHTF
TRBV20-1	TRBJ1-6	CSAPPGYNSPLHF
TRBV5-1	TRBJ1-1	CASSLNFGGTEAFF
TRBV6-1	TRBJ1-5	CASSQDRGFQRNQPQHF
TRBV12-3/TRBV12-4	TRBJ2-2	CASSFPSSGGDTGELFF
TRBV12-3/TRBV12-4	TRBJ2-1	CASTWGSSYNEQFF
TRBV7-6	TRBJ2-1	CASSHGEGGNEQFF
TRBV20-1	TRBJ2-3	CSARDLAGDTQYF
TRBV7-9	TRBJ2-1	CASSSDGGRANEQFF
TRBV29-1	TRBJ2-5	CSVEEGQGYRETQYF
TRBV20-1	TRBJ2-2	CSARVFLRGGDAGELFF
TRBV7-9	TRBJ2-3	CASSPLTGSKGDTQYF
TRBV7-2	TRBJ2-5	CASSLGDAIWETQYF
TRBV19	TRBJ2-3	CATFSVSTDTQYF
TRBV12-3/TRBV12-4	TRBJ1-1	CASSPQQISFTEAFF
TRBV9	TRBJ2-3	CASSPDRTSTDTQYF
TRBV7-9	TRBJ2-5	CASSPPRQQETQYF
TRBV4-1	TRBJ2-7	CASSRGRSPRDEQYF
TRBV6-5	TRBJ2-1	CASSYSDRAVDEQFF
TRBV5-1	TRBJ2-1	CASSYGHPYNEQFF
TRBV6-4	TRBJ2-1	CASSESPEDSEQFF
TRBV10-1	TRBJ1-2	CASSASRGSIYGYTF
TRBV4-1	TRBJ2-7	CASSQADGQYF
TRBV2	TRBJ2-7	CASSDPKIGPTSYEQYF
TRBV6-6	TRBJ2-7	CASTDTAAGEQYF
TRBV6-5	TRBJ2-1	CASSYSGGPYNEQFF
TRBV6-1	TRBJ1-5	CASTELLLGEGQPQHF
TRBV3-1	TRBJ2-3	CASSQEMGGPTADTQYF
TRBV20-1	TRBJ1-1	CSARDLRDEVKAFF
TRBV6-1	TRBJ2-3	CASDSPGQGGPDTQYF
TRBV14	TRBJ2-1	CASSPRLAGNEQFF
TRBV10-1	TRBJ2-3	CASSDRDRTPQTDTQYF
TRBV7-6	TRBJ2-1	CASSSGLAGPYNEQFF
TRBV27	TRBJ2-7	CASSFLLAPSYEQYF
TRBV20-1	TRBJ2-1	CSARSGREEVLQFF
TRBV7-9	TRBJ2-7	CASSREGYYEQYF
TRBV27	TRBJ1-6	CASSLGRGRSYNSPLHF
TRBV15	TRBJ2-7	CATSKTSGRPYEQYF
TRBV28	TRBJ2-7	CASRIPGQREQYF
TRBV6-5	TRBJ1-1	CASSYLSDRSTEAFF
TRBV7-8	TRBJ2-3	CASSLVERPTDTQYF
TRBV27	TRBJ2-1	CASSQLAGRYNEQFF
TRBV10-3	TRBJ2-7	CAISESAGTSGRAFYEQYF
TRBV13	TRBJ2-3	CASSASPGQGLTDTQYF
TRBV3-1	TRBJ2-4	CASSQGARGPRYF
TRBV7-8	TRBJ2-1	CASAGQGSHNEQFF
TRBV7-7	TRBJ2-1	CASSHVLAGGPNEQFF
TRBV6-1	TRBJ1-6	CASTTPRAEETPQF
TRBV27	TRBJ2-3	CASSSGPHGDTQYF